The clone carrying this T cell receptor (beta chain) was observed a single time. This table comes from immunoSEQ multiplex PCR, and its TCRdb copy is limited to in-frame clones, with some not included. The repertoire has more than 150,000 clones, roughly nine tenths of them found once; the top ten carry around 3.7%. These data belong to a study of T cell responses to AZD1222 COVID-19 vaccine. Germline V CDR1 and CDR2: SGHRS, YFSETQ. The CDR3 has 18 amino acids. Unmatched junction bases numbered 6, after V lost 3 bases and J lost 0 bases. The chain employs TRBV5-1 and TRBJ2-2; 12 nucleotides align to TRBD2. The input for sequencing was peripheral blood, taken 28 days after the second AZD1222 dose. The sequence was collected from an adult who received the AZD1222 COVID-19 vaccine. CDR3 bases: TGCGCCAGCAGCTCCGGACTAGCGGGATCAACGAACACCGGGGAGCTGTTTTTT. It yields the protein CASSSGLAGSTNTGELFF. The whole variable domain, filled in from reference TRBV5-1 and TRBJ2-2, reads KAGVTQTPRYLIKTRGQQVTLSCSPISGHRSVSWYQQTPGQGLQFLFEYFSETQRNKGNFPGRFSGRQFSNSRSEMNVSTLELGDSALYLCASSSGLAGSTNTGELFFGEGSRLTVL.